The following is a T cell receptor (beta chain) sequence with its context. Its antigen remains unidentified. At one end, the junction sequence differs from germline, possibly due to a read error. This entry belongs to a study of response to subunit inactivated influenza vaccine. Study outcomes and limitations: A suggestion made by the authors is that each seasonal influenza vaccination recruits few new T cells.

Germline V gives CDR1 SEHNR, CDR2 FQNEAQ (reference sequence). The CDR3 totals 12 residues. TCRdb redid the calling of the RT-PCR reads with MiXCR, one entry per CDR3 protein. The repertoire consists of roughly 700,000 distinct CDR3 sequences, with roughly 14% occurring once and the leading ten covering approximately 10%. V is TRBV7-9 and J is TRBJ2-1; 11 bases match TRBD2. The TCR was taken from a man aged 45 to 65 who received an inactivated influenza vaccine. Sequenced here: PBMCs from blood, sampled approximately 13 days after vaccination. CDR3 bases: TGTGCCAGCAGCTCAAAACTAGCGGGGGTCCTCTTC. Translation gives CASSSKLAGVLF.